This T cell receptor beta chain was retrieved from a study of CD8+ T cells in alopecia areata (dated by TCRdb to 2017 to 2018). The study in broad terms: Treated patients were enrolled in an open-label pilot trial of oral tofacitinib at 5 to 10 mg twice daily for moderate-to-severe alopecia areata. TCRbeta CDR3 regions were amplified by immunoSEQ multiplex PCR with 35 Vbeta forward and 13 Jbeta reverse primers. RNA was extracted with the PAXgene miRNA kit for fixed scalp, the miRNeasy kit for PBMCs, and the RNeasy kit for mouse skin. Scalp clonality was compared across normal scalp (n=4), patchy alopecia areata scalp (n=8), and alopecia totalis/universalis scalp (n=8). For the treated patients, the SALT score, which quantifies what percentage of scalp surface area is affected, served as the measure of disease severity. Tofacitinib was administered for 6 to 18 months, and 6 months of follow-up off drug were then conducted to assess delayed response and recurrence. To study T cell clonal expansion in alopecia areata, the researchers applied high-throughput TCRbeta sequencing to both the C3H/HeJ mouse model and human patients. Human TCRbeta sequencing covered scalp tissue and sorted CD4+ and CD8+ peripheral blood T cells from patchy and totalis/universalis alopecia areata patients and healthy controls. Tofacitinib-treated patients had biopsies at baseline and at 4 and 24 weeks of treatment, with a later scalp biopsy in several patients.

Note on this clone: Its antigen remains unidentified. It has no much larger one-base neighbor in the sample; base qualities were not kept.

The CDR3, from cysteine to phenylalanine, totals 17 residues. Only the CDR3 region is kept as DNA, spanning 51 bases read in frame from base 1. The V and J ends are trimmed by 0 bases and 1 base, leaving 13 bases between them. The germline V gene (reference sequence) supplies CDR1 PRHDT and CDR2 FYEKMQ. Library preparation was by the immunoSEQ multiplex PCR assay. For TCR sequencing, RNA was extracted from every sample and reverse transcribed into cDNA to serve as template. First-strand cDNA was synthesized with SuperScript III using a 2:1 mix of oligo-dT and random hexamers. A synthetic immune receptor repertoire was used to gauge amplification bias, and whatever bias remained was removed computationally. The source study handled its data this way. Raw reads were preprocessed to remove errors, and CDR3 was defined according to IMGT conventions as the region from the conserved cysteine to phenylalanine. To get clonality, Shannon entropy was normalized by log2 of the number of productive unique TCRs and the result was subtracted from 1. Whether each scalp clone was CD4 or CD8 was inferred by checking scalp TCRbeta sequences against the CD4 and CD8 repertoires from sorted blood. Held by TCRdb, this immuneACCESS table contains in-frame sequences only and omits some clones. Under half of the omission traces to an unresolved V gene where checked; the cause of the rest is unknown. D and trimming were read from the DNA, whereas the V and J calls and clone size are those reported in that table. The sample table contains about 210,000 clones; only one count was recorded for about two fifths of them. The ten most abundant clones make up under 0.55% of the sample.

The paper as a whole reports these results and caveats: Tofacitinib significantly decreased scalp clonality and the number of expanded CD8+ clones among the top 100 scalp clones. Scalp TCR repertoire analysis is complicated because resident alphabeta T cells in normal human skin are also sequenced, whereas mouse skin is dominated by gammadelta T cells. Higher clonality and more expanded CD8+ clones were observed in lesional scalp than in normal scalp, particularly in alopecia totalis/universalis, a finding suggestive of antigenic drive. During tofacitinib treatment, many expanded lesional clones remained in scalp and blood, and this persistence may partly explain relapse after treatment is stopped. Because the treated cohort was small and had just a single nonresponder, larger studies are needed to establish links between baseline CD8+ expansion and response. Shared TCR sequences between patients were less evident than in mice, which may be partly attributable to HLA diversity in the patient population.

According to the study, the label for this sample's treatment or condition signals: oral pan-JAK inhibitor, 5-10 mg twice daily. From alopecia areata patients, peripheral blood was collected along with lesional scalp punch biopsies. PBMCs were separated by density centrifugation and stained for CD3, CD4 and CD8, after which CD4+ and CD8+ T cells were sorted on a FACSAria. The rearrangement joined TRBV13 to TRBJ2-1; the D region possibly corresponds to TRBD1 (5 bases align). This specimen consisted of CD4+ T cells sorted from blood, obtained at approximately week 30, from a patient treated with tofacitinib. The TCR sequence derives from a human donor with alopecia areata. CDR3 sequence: CASSLGLSPGSYNEQFF. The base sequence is TGTGCCAGCAGCTTAGGCCTGTCTCCAGGGTCCTACAATGAGCAGTTCTTC. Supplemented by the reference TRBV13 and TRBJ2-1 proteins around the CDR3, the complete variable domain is AAGVIQSPRHLIKEKRETATLKCYPIPRHDTVYWYQQGPGQDPQFLISFYEKMQSDKGSIPDRFSAQQFSDYHSELNMSSLELGDSALYFCASSLGLSPGSYNEQFFGPGTRLTVL.